Detailed here is one T cell receptor beta chain. CDR3 length equals 13 residues. V lost 1 base to trimming and J lost 5 bases, with 5 bases between them. Germline values: CDR1 PRHDT, CDR2 FYEKMQ (reference sequence). This record belongs to a study of long-term antiretroviral therapy in people with HIV. Researchers report immunoSEQ v3.0 was run at survey level. TCRdb's copy holds only in-frame clones and misses some; the assay was immunoSEQ multiplex PCR. The sample records about 20,000 clones, 65% to 85% being singletons. This clonotype was sampled from a woman aged 40 to 50 with HIV. This chain links TRBV13 with TRBJ2-2, with D uncertain. Sequencing was performed on unsorted PBMCs, taken 1.2 years after starting antiretroviral therapy. The CDR3 region is CASSLAGTGELFF. The CDR3 bases are TGTGCCAGCAGCTTAGCGGGTACCGGGGAGCTGTTTTTT.